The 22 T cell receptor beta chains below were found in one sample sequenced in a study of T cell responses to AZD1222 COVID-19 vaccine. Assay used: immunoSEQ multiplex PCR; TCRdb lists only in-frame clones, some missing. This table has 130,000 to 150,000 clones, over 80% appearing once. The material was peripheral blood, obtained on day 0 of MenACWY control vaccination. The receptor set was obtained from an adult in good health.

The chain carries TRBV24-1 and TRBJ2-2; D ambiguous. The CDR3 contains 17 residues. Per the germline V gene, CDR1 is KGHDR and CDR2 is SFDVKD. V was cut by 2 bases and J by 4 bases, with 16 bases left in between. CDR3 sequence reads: CATSDSLAPALTGELFF. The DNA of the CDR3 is TGTGCCACCAGTGATTCATTAGCTCCGGCTCTCACCGGGGAGCTGTTTTTT.

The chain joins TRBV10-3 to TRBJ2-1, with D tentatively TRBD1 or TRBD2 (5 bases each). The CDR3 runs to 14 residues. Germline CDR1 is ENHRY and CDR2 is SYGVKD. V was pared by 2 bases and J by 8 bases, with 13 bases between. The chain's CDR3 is CAISEGTGWDEQFF. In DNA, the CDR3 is TGTGCCATCAGTGAGGGGACGGGCTGGGATGAGCAGTTCTTC.

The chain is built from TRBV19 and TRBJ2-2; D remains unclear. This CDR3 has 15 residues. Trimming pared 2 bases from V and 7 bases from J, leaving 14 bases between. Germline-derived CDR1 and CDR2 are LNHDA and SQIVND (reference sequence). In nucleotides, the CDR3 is TGTGCCAGTAGTATACTCGGTGGATCGGACGGGGAGCTGTTTTTT. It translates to CASSILGGSDGELFF.

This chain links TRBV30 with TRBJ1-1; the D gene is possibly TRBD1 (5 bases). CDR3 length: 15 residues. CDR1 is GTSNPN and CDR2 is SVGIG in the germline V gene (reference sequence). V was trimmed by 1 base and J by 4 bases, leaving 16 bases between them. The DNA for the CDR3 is TGTGCCTGGAGTGGGGGGAGAGCCAGAGGCACTGAAGCTTTCTTT. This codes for CAWSGGRARGTEAFF.

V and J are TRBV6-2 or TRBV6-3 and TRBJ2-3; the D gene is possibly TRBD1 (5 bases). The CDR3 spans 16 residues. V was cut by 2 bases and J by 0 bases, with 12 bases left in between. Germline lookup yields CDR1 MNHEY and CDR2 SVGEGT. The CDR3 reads CASSYRQGSSTDTQYF. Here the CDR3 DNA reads TGTGCCAGCAGTTACAGGCAGGGATCTAGCACAGATACGCAGTATTTT.

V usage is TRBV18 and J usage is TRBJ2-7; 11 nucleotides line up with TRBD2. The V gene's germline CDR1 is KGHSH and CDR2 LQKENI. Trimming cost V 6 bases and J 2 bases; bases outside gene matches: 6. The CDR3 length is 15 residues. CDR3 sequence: CASSPGLAEPYEQYF. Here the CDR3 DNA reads TGTGCCAGCTCCCCGGGACTAGCGGAACCCTACGAGCAGTACTTC.

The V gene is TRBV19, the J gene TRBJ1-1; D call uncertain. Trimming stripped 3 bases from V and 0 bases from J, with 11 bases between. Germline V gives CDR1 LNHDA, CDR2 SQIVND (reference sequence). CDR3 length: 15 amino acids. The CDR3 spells CASSIRIVMNTEAFF. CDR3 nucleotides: TGTGCCAGTAGTATTAGAATTGTAATGAACACTGAAGCTTTCTTT.

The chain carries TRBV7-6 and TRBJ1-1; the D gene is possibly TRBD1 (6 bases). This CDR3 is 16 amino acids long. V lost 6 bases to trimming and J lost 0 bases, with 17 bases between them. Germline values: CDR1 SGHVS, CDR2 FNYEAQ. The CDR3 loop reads CASSYQQGILNTEAFF. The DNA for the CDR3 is TGTGCCAGCAGTTACCAACAGGGCATTTTGAACACTGAAGCTTTCTTT.

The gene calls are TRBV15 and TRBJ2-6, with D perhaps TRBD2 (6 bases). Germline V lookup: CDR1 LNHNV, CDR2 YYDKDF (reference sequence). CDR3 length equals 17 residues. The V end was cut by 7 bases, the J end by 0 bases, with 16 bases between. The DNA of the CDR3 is TGTGCCACCACCCCGGGGGTGGGTAGCTCTGGGGCCAACGTCCTGACTTTC. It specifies CATTPGVGSSGANVLTF.

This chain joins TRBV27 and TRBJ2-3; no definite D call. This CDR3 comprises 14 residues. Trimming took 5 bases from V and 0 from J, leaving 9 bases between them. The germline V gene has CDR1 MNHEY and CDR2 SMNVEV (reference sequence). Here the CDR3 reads CASSARTSTDTQYF. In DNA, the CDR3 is TGTGCCAGCAGTGCCCGGACCAGCACAGATACGCAGTATTTT.

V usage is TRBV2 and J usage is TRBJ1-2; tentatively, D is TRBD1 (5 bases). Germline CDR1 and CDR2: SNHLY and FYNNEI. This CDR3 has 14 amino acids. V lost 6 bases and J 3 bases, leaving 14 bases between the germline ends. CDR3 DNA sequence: TGTGCCAGCAGCCCTCAGGGATTCGACTATGGCTACACCTTC. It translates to CASSPQGFDYGYTF.

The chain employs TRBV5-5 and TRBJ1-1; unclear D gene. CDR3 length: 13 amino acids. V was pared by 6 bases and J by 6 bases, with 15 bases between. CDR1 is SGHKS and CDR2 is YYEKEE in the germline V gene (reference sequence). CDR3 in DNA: TGTGCCAGCAACGACCTTATGAAGCCTGAAGCTTTCTTT. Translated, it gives CASNDLMKPEAFF.

In DNA form, the CDR3 reads TGTGCCACCAGCAGGGGGGCCACTGAAGCTTTCTTT. Its translation is CATSRGATEAFF. The chain recombines TRBV15 with TRBJ1-1; possible D gene TRBD1, 6 bases. The CDR3 sequence is 12 residues long. Trimming took 3 bases from V and 4 from J, leaving 6 bases between them. In germline, CDR1 is LNHNV, CDR2 YYDKDF (reference sequence).

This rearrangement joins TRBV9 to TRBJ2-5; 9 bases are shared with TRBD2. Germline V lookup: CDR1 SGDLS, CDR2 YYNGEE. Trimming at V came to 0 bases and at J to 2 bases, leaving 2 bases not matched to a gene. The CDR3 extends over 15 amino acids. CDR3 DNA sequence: TGTGCCAGCAGCGTAGCTAGCGGGGAACAAGAGACCCAGTACTTC. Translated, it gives CASSVASGEQETQYF. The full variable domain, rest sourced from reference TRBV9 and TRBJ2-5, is DSGVTQTPKHLITATGQRVTLRCSPRSGDLSVYWYQQSLDQGLQFLIQYYNGEERAKGNILERFSAQQFPDLHSELNLSSLELGDSALYFCASSVASGEQETQYFGPGTRLLVL.

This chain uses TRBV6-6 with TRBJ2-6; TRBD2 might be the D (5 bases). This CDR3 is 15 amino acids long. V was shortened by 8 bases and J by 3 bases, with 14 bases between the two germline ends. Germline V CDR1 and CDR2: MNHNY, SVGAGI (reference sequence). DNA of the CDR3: TGTGCCAGCCTGGGAGTTTCTTATGGGGCCAACGTCCTGACTTTC. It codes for CASLGVSYGANVLTF.

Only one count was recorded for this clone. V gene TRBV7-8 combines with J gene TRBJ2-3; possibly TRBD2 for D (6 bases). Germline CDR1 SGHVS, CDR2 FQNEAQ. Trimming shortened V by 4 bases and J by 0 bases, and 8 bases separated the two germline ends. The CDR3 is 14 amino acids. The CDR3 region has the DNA TGTGCCAGCAGCTGGGGGACTAGCACAGATACGCAGTATTTT. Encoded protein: CASSWGTSTDTQYF.

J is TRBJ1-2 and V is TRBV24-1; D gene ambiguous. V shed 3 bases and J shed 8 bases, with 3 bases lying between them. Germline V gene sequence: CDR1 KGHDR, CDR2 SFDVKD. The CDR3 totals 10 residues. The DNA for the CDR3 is TGTGCCACCAGTGATGTCGGCTACACCTTC. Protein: CATSDVGYTF.

Here the CDR3 reads CASSLSSRSEAFF. CDR3 nucleotide sequence: TGTGCCAGCAGTTTAAGTTCCCGCTCTGAAGCTTTCTTT. This chain links TRBV27 with TRBJ1-1; D gene ambiguous. Germline assignment: CDR1 MNHEY and CDR2 SMNVEV (reference sequence). Trimming cost V 2 bases and J 6 bases, with 10 bases left between them. This CDR3 has 13 residues.

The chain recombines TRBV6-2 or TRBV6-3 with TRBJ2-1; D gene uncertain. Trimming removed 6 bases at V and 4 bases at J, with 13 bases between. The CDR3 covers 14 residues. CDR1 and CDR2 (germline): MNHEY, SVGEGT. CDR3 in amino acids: CASSKSPEYNEQFF. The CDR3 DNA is TGTGCCAGCAGCAAATCCCCGGAGTACAATGAGCAGTTCTTC.

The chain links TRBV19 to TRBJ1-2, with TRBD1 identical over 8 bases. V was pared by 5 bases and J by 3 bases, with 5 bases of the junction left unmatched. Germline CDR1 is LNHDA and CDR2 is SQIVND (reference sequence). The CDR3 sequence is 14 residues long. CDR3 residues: CASSPLGQDYGYTF. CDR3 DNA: TGTGCCAGTAGTCCATTGGGACAGGACTATGGCTACACCTTC.

The CDR3, as DNA: TGTGCCAGCTCACCGGGGACAGGGAACACTGAAGCTTTCTTT. Translating it yields CASSPGTGNTEAFF. This chain links TRBV18 with TRBJ1-1, with 8 nucleotides matching TRBD1. Germline V gives CDR1 KGHSH, CDR2 LQKENI. Losses at the gene ends were 3 bases for V and 1 base for J; bases not matched to a gene: 1. The CDR3 has 14 residues. Drawing the rest from reference TRBV18 and TRBJ1-1, the complete variable domain is NAGVMQNPRHLVRRRGQEARLRCSPMKGHSHVYWYRQLPEEGLKFMVYLQKENIIDESGMPKERFSAEFPKEGPSILRIQQVVRGDSAAYFCASSPGTGNTEAFFGQGTRLTVV.

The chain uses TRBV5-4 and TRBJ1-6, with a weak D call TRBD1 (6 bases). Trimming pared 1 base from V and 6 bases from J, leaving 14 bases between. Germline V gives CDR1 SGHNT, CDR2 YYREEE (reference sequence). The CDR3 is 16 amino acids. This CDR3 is CASSLLGGQGNSPLHF. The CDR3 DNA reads TGTGCCAGCAGCTTGTTGGGGGGGCAAGGTAATTCACCCCTCCACTTT.